This T cell receptor beta chain stems from a study of control samples from healthy donors and cancer patients. Some clones are missing from TCRdb's copy, which holds only in-frame ones; the method was immunoSEQ multiplex PCR. There are fewer than 500,000 clones in the sample; 80% to 95% occur only once, and around 6.4% lies in the top ten. Trimming removed 5 bases at V and 4 bases at J, with 23 bases between. Germline loops: CDR1 LNHDA, CDR2 SQIVND (reference sequence). There are 17 residues in the CDR3. V gene TRBV19 combines with J gene TRBJ1-2, with D unclear. The clonotype was recovered from a man aged 35-49 years with head and neck cancer. Sequencing was carried out using PBMCs. In nucleotides, the CDR3 is TGTGCCAGTAGTCCGAGACTGGCGGTGGGGAAGCTCTATGGCTACACCTTC. Protein sequence: CASSPRLAVGKLYGYTF.